This TCR beta chain derives from a study of blood T cell repertoires in COVID-19. For the study at large: Donors in the United States, Italy and Spain gave samples during acute or convalescent COVID-19. T cells, B-cell-depleted T cells, or PBMCs supplied cDNA or gDNA.

Seattle patients were enrolled while actively infected and followed longitudinally. The authors' processing: Counts of nucleated cells, estimated from reference gene primer amplification, were obtained. The protocol was immunoSEQ multiplex PCR, while the TCRdb copy is restricted to in-frame clones and leaves out a portion. V, J and clone size derive from that table, while D and trimming were established from the DNA sequence. In the table there are about 320,000 clones, roughly 91% of which are singletons. The specimen was peripheral blood. This TCR was sampled from a woman in her 30s with COVID-19, enrolled during active disease.

The CDR3 coding sequence is TGCGCCAGCAGCCGACCAGGGGGTCCCTACAATGAGCAGTTCTTC. Residues: CASSRPGGPYNEQFF. The chain carries TRBV5-1 and TRBJ2-1; 7 bases match TRBD1. This CDR3 has 15 amino acids. From germline, CDR1 is SGHRS and CDR2 YFSETQ. With 4 bases clipped from V and 2 bases from J, the junction kept 6 bases outside the gene matches.